Given below is one TCR beta chain in context. This table comes from immunoSEQ multiplex PCR, and its TCRdb copy is limited to in-frame clones, with some not included. The table includes around 21,000 clones, 90% to 95% detected once. Time point given: newly diagnosed, previously untreated cHL patient sample. Thawed PBMCs were the source of CD4+ T cells, purified by magnetic negative selection. The record originates from a study of PD-1 blockade in classical Hodgkin lymphoma. The V end was cut by 2 bases, the J end by 2 bases, with 2 bases between. The CDR3 contains 13 residues. In germline, CDR1 is SGHDT, CDR2 YYEEEE.

This sequence joins TRBV5-6 and TRBJ2-6; D not resolved. The TCR was taken from a human donor with classical Hodgkin lymphoma. The sequenced material came from CD4+ T cells from blood. CDR3 nucleotide sequence: TGTGCCAGCAGCTTTACTGGGGCCAACGTCCTGACTTTC. It is translated as CASSFTGANVLTF.